The source of this TCR beta chain is a study of OX40 agonist ivuxolimab in advanced cancers. This CDR3 contains 12 residues. Germline assignment: CDR1 SQVTM and CDR2 ANQGSEA. The V end lost 7 bases, the J end lost 8 bases, and 14 bases lay between the germline ends. Sequencing used immunoSEQ multiplex PCR; TCRdb keeps in-frame clones, though not all of them. The sample includes approximately 74,000 clones, about 80% of them seen just once. This chain uses TRBV29-1 with TRBJ1-4; possibly TRBD1 for D (5 bases). The sequence was obtained from an adult with an advanced solid tumor such as melanoma, head and neck, liver or kidney cancer. The specimen was CD4+ or CD8+ T cells sorted from blood, collected in a trial of the OX40 agonist ivuxolimab. Here the CDR3 DNA reads TGCAGCGCCCGGGGGGGACGGGAAAAACTGTTTTTT. Its protein product is CSARGGREKLFF.